Below are 21 T cell receptor beta chains sequenced from a single sample in a study of beta chain features in type 1 diabetes. Study observations and caveats: TCRB CDR3 length was moderately but significantly reduced in all four CD4+ subsets of Type 1 diabetes patients.

Their antigen targets remain unknown. Reverse transcribing all isolated RNA meant expressed TCRB transcripts were sequenced. The protocol was immunoSEQ multiplex PCR, while the TCRdb copy is restricted to in-frame clones and leaves out a portion. The sample contains approximately 260,000 clones, 20% of which appear only once. Material: naive CD4+ T cells from blood. These receptors all come from a woman aged 40 to 49 with type 1 diabetes.

This clone was counted between two and nine times. V gene TRBV11-2 combines with J gene TRBJ2-1, with D tentatively TRBD2 (6 bases). The V gene's germline CDR1 is SGHAT and CDR2 FQNNGV. The CDR3 is 14 residues long. Between the trimmed V and J ends, which lost 4 bases and 4 bases, there was a span of 11 bases. DNA of the CDR3: TGTGCCAGCAGCTCTTTTCGGGGGTACAATGAGCAGTTCTTC. The encoded protein is CASSSFRGYNEQFF.

The chain carries TRBV7-3 and TRBJ1-1; D perhaps matches TRBD1 (5 bases). Per germline, CDR1 SGHTA and CDR2 FQGTGA. V dropped 5 bases and J dropped 2 bases, with 9 bases sitting between them. The CDR3 is 13 amino acids. CDR3 nucleotide sequence: TGTGCCAGCAGCCCGACAGATAACACTGAAGCTTTCTTT. Amino acid sequence: CASSPTDNTEAFF.

V usage is TRBV15 and J usage is TRBJ2-3, with 7 nucleotides matching TRBD2. Germline loops: CDR1 LNHNV, CDR2 YYDKDF (reference sequence). CDR3 length: 13 amino acids. V gave up 2 bases and J gave up 8 bases; unmatched junction bases: 4. The DNA for the CDR3 is TGTGCCACCAGCAGAACCAGGGAGGGTACGCAGTATTTT. This gives the protein CATSRTREGTQYF.

This clone has only a few counts. The rearrangement joins TRBV9 to TRBJ1-2; D gene unclear. The CDR3 extends over 18 amino acids. CDR1 is SGDLS, CDR2 YYNGEE, per germline. Trimming stripped 4 bases from V and 4 bases from J, with 26 bases between. CDR3 nucleotides: TGTGCCAGCAGCATCGGGGATTTCGAACACTCTCTCCTCTATGGCTACACCTTC. The encoded protein is CASSIGDFEHSLLYGYTF.

This chain uses TRBV2 with TRBJ2-7; TRBD1 might be the D (5 bases). Trimming pared 4 bases from V and 3 bases from J, leaving 13 bases between. This CDR3 spans 14 amino acids. Germline-derived CDR1 and CDR2 are SNHLY and FYNNEI. The CDR3 region has the DNA TGTGCCAGCAGTGGGACATTGAGGCACTACGAGCAGTACTTC. Protein sequence: CASSGTLRHYEQYF.

The sample holds a few counts of this clone. The DNA for the CDR3 is TGCGCCAGCAGCGCCGCGGGACAGGGAGATCAGCCCCAGCATTTT. Amino acids: CASSAAGQGDQPQHF. This chain links TRBV5-1 with TRBJ1-5; TRBD1 matches at 9 bases. J lost 5 bases, V lost 4 bases, and 7 bases had no gene match. The CDR3 has 15 residues. Looked up from germline, CDR1 is SGHRS and CDR2 is YFSETQ.

The sample holds a few counts of this clone. This sequence joins TRBV30 and TRBJ2-1, with 8 bases matching TRBD2. This CDR3 is 14 amino acids long. Germline V gene lookup returns CDR1 GTSNPN and CDR2 SVGIG (reference sequence). V dropped 8 bases and J dropped 8; count of bases not matched to a gene: 14. The CDR3 sequence: CAGGLGRAPDEQFF. The CDR3 DNA reads TGTGCCGGGGGCCTCGGGAGGGCCCCAGATGAGCAGTTCTTC.

This clone occurred a few times. V and J are TRBV30 and TRBJ1-1, with unresolved D. The V end was cut by 4 bases, the J end by 4 bases, with 13 bases between. The CDR3 is made up of 13 amino acids. Germline CDR1 reads GTSNPN; CDR2 reads SVGIG (reference sequence). For the CDR3, the DNA is TGTGCCTGGAACGGATTAGGGAGCACTGAAGCTTTCTTT. Its translation is CAWNGLGSTEAFF.

J is TRBJ2-7 and V is TRBV29-1; 7 nucleotides agree with TRBD1. This CDR3 has 13 amino acids. J was trimmed by 7 bases and V by 5 bases; bases with no gene match: 11. Germline V lookup: CDR1 SQVTM, CDR2 ANQGSEA. CDR3 bases: TGCAGCGTTTTAAACGGACAGGTCGGTGAGCAGTACTTC. Translating gives CSVLNGQVGEQYF.

This clone was counted a few times. The rearrangement uses TRBV5-1 and TRBJ2-1; a weak D match, TRBD1 (6 bases). V lost 9 bases and J 3 bases, leaving 16 bases between the germline ends. Germline CDR1 reads SGHRS; CDR2 reads YFSETQ. The CDR3 contains 14 residues. The CDR3 coding sequence is TGCGCCACCTCCCCAGGGGACGGCTACAATGAGCAGTTCTTC. The encoded protein is CATSPGDGYNEQFF.

This rearrangement joins TRBV15 to TRBJ2-7; weak D call: TRBD1 (5 bases). Between the trimmed V and J ends, which lost 5 bases and 3 bases, there was a span of 8 bases. Germline V gene lookup returns CDR1 LNHNV and CDR2 YYDKDF (reference sequence). The CDR3 has 12 residues. This CDR3 is CATSADSYEQYF. CDR3 nucleotides: TGTGCCACCAGCGCTGACAGCTACGAGCAGTACTTC.

The gene calls are TRBV7-2 and TRBJ1-1, with D possibly TRBD1 on 6 matching bases. CDR3 size: 15 residues. The V end was cut by 5 bases, the J end by 1 base, with 14 bases between. CDR1 is SGHTA and CDR2 is FQGNSA in the germline V gene. The CDR3: CASSLQGQPNTEAFF. CDR3 DNA: TGTGCCAGCAGCCTCCAAGGACAGCCGAACACTGAAGCTTTCTTT.

This clone was recorded a few times. The chain carries TRBV7-2 and TRBJ1-4; a weak D match, TRBD1 (6 bases). This CDR3 spans 14 amino acids. V was pared by 9 bases and J by 3 bases, with 14 bases between. Germline CDR1 SGHTA, CDR2 FQGNSA. The CDR3 coding sequence is TGTGCCAGTGGAACAGGGATTCCTAATGAAAAACTGTTTTTT. It yields the protein CASGTGIPNEKLFF.

This clone was counted between two and nine times. This chain joins TRBV7-9 and TRBJ2-1; 9 bases align to TRBD2. Germline lookup yields CDR1 SEHNR and CDR2 FQNEAQ (reference sequence). The ends lost 11 bases at V and 2 bases at J; junction bases unmatched: 4. This CDR3 has 13 residues. CDR3 in DNA: TGTGCCTCCCAGCGGGAGGCCTACAATGAGCAGTTCTTC. This codes for CASQREAYNEQFF.

In its sample, this clone was seen a few times. The gene calls are TRBV9 and TRBJ1-6; D is perhaps TRBD1 (5 bases). Germline assignment: CDR1 SGDLS and CDR2 YYNGEE. The V gene lost 1 base and the J gene lost 7 bases, with 6 bases spanning the gap. The CDR3 is 13 amino acids. CDR3 protein: CASSVQGNSPLHF. DNA for the CDR3: TGTGCCAGCAGCGTACAGGGCAATTCACCCCTCCACTTT.

V usage is TRBV28 and J usage is TRBJ1-2, with 11 bases that match TRBD1. V was clipped by 8 bases and J by 8 bases; unmatched bases: 13. Germline-derived CDR1 and CDR2 are MDHEN and SYDVKM. The CDR3 is 15 amino acids. CDR3 coding DNA: TGTGCCAGCCTCCCGCCCCCGGGACAGGGGGAAGGCTACACCTTC. Translated, it gives CASLPPPGQGEGYTF.

The chain links TRBV30 to TRBJ2-7, with 11 bases fitting TRBD2. The J segment lost 4 bases and the V segment lost 5 bases, leaving 1 base of the junction unmatched. The CDR3 runs to 12 residues. Germline CDR1 reads GTSNPN; CDR2 reads SVGIG (reference sequence). CDR3 DNA sequence: TGTGCCTGGGGGACTAGCGGATACGAGCAGTACTTC. This encodes CAWGTSGYEQYF.

This clone has a handful of counts. The CDR3 loop reads CASSPRQGSNEQFF. The CDR3 DNA reads as TGTGCCAGCAGCCCCCGACAGGGTAGCAATGAGCAGTTCTTC. The chain has TRBV21-1 and TRBJ2-1; no DNA check was done on the table's D call, TRBD1. TRBV21-1 is a known pseudogene. This CDR3 comprises 14 residues.

The genes are TRBV4-1 and TRBJ1-2; no clear D gene. With 4 bases removed from V and 0 bases from J, the gap between germline ends came to 9 bases. There are 14 residues in the CDR3. Germline CDR1 is MGHRA and CDR2 is YSYEKL. For the CDR3, the DNA is TGCGCCAGCAGCCCCACTACTACTAACTATGGCTACACCTTC. Protein product: CASSPTTTNYGYTF.

This clone occurred a few times. This chain joins TRBV28 and TRBJ2-1; a weak D match, TRBD2 (6 bases). Germline-derived CDR1 and CDR2 are MDHEN and SYDVKM. The CDR3 length is 13 residues. V lost 8 bases and J lost 4, with 12 bases in between. The CDR3 here is CASGVAEYNEQFF. The CDR3, as DNA: TGTGCCAGCGGAGTAGCGGAATACAATGAGCAGTTCTTC.

This clone showed up just a few times. As DNA, the CDR3 is TGTGCCAGCAGCAGGCGGACTAGCCATGAGCAGTTCTTC. Protein: CASSRRTSHEQFF. This chain connects TRBV13 to TRBJ2-1; 8 bases fit TRBD2. J gave up 8 bases and V 5 bases, and 5 bases lay outside the gene matches. CDR1 is PRHDT, CDR2 FYEKMQ, per germline (reference sequence). The CDR3 is made up of 13 amino acids.